This TCR beta chain was identified during a study of blood T cells in healthy people across ages. Study results and limitations: Diversity was estimated from one million T cells, and these estimates were considered underestimates.

A sample-barcoded 5' primer and a J-beta primer mix were used in a second PCR of roughly 6 to 12 cycles. TCRdb re-called the 5' RACE reads through MiXCR, storing one row per CDR3 protein. The sample lists approximately 1.5 million distinct CDR3 sequences; approximately 32% were seen once. The CDR3 runs to 14 residues. After removal of 3 bases from V and 5 bases from J, the junction contained 7 bases not matched to a gene. Germline CDR1 reads SEHNR; CDR2 reads FQNEAQ (reference sequence). This clonotype turned up a few times. As yet, its antigen is unknown. The sequenced sample was blood. The TCR sequence derives from a woman in her twenties or thirties in good health. The chain recombines TRBV7-9 with TRBJ2-7, with 7 bases lining up with TRBD1. CDR3 nucleotide sequence: TGTGCCAGCAGCTTGGGACAGTCTTTCAACGAGCAGTACTTC. This encodes CASSLGQSFNEQYF.